The 21 T cell receptor beta chains below all came from one sample that was sequenced in a study of cytomegalovirus exposure and HLA in healthy donors. Profiled with immunoSEQ multiplex PCR; TCRdb holds only in-frame clones, not every one. This table has about 220,000 clones, just over 85% appearing once. Sequenced sample: PBMCs. Source of these receptors: a woman between 18 and 29 years old in good health and CMV-seronegative.

The chain recombines TRBV27 with TRBJ1-5, with D unresolved. Per germline, CDR1 MNHEY and CDR2 SMNVEV (reference sequence). The CDR3 runs 15 residues. V dropped 3 bases and J dropped 0 bases, with 9 bases sitting between them. The DNA for the CDR3 is TGTGCCAGCAGTTTCTCCAGCGATAGCAATCAGCCCCAGCATTTT. Translated: CASSFSSDSNQPQHF.

This clone was recorded once. V gene TRBV7-3 combines with J gene TRBJ2-1; possibly TRBD1 for D (6 bases). CDR1 and CDR2 from the germline V gene are SGHTA and FQGTGA. Trimming removed 5 bases at V and 10 bases at J, with 12 bases between. The CDR3 extends over 12 amino acids. This CDR3 is CASSPMTGEQFF. DNA for the CDR3: TGTGCCAGCAGCCCGATGACAGGCGAGCAGTTCTTC.

V usage is TRBV5-8 and J usage is TRBJ1-5; tentatively, D is TRBD1 (6 bases). The germline V gene encodes CDR1 SGHTS and CDR2 YDEGEE. The CDR3 contains 15 residues. V was pared by 1 base and J by 6 bases, with 14 bases between. The CDR3 DNA reads TGTGCCAGCAGCTTGACCAGGGGCGCGATTCAGCCCCAGCATTTT. Amino acids: CASSLTRGAIQPQHF.

V usage is TRBV28 and J usage is TRBJ2-7; D possibly corresponds to TRBD1 (6 bases). Trimming left V 5 bases short and J 4 bases short, with 21 bases between. This CDR3 contains 16 residues. Germline lookup yields CDR1 MDHEN and CDR2 SYDVKM. CDR3 sequence (DNA): TGTGCCAGCAGTCCCTACCAGGGGAGATTAGGATACGAGCAGTACTTC. This codes for CASSPYQGRLGYEQYF.

CDR3 region: CASSVTRGAGYTF. DNA of the CDR3: TGTGCCAGCAGTGTCACACGGGGTGCTGGCTACACCTTC. This chain links TRBV28 with TRBJ1-2; D gene uncertain. Germline-derived CDR1 and CDR2 are MDHEN and SYDVKM. The CDR3 covers 13 residues. Trimming stripped 5 bases from V and 7 bases from J, with 14 bases between.

V gene TRBV6-5 combines with J gene TRBJ1-1; perhaps TRBD1 as D (6 bases). Germline CDR1 and CDR2: MNHEY and SVGAGI. The V end lost 0 bases, the J end lost 7 bases, and 12 bases lay between the germline ends. The CDR3 totals 14 residues. CDR3 amino acids: CASSYSMAGVEAFF. DNA of the CDR3: TGTGCCAGCAGTTACTCGATGGCAGGGGTTGAAGCTTTCTTT.

In nucleotides, the CDR3 is TGTGCCAGCAGTGACACACAGGTCTATAGCAATCAGCCCCAGCATTTT. Residues: CASSDTQVYSNQPQHF. The V and J genes are TRBV28 and TRBJ1-5; maybe TRBD1 (5 bases). Germline CDR1 is MDHEN and CDR2 is SYDVKM. The CDR3 consists of 16 residues. Trimming cost V 5 bases and J 0 bases, with 14 bases left between them.

J is TRBJ2-5 and V is TRBV5-4; TRBD1 matches 8 bases. V shed 4 bases, J shed 5 bases, and the junction held 4 bases outside the gene matches. This CDR3 is 13 amino acids long. Per the germline V gene, CDR1 is SGHNT and CDR2 is YYREEE (reference sequence). CDR3: CASSTDRVETQYF. CDR3 DNA: TGTGCCAGCAGCACGGACAGGGTGGAGACCCAGTACTTC.

This chain uses TRBV12-5 with TRBJ2-2, with D tentatively TRBD2 (5 bases). CDR1 and CDR2 (germline): LGHNT, FRNRAP. CDR3 length: 16 amino acids. The germline V and J ends were trimmed by 3 bases and 2 bases, with 13 bases remaining between them. The DNA for the CDR3 is TGTGCTAGTGGTTTACTGTTAGGGAGTAACACCGGGGAGCTGTTTTTT. This translates into CASGLLLGSNTGELFF. Combining the CDR3 with reference TRBV12-5 and TRBJ2-2 gives the whole variable domain DARVTQTPRHKVTEMGQEVTMRCQPILGHNTVFWYRQTMMQGLELLAYFRNRAPLDDSGMPKDRFSAEMPDATLATLKIQPSEPRDSAVYFCASGLLLGSNTGELFFGEGSRLTVL.

A single count supports this clone. The gene calls are TRBV6-1 and TRBJ2-2; 10 positions match TRBD1. The germline V gene encodes CDR1 MNHNS and CDR2 SASEGT. The trim removed 6 bases at V and 7 bases at J, leaving 5 bases unmatched. The CDR3 sequence is 14 residues long. Here the CDR3 reads CASRPGQGFGELFF. In nucleotides, the CDR3 is TGTGCCAGCAGACCGGGACAGGGGTTCGGGGAGCTGTTTTTT.

The chain carries TRBV9 and TRBJ2-1; TRBD2 matches 7 bases. Germline-derived CDR1 and CDR2 are SGDLS and YYNGEE. The CDR3 spans 15 residues. Trimming took 0 bases from V and 3 from J; bases not matched to a gene: 3. The CDR3 loop reads CASSVAGGVYNEQFF. The DNA of the CDR3 is TGTGCCAGCAGCGTAGCGGGAGGCGTCTACAATGAGCAGTTCTTC. Supplemented by reference TRBV9 and TRBJ2-1, the full variable domain reads DSGVTQTPKHLITATGQRVTLRCSPRSGDLSVYWYQQSLDQGLQFLIQYYNGEERAKGNILERFSAQQFPDLHSELNLSSLELGDSALYFCASSVAGGVYNEQFFGPGTRLTVL.

The chain uses TRBV6-5 and TRBJ1-2; 7 bases fit TRBD1. Germline V gives CDR1 MNHEY, CDR2 SVGAGI. The trim removed 6 bases at V and 7 bases at J, leaving 5 bases unmatched. This CDR3 has 12 residues. CDR3 loop: CASRRRQGGYTF. The CDR3 nucleotides read TGTGCCAGCAGACGCCGACAGGGTGGCTACACCTTC.

The chain joins TRBV7-9 to TRBJ2-3; TRBD2 matches 7 bases. The CDR3 loop spans 17 amino acids. Germline V lookup: CDR1 SEHNR, CDR2 FQNEAQ (reference sequence). J gave up 4 bases and V 5 bases, and 15 bases lay outside the gene matches. This chain's CDR3 is CASSPIGAGVYADTQYF. For the CDR3, the DNA is TGTGCCAGCAGCCCCATCGGGGCGGGAGTGTATGCAGATACGCAGTATTTT.

The gene calls are TRBV27 and TRBJ2-2, with 8 positions matching TRBD1. CDR3 length equals 14 residues. Germline V gene data show CDR1 as MNHEY and CDR2 as SMNVEV (reference sequence). The V and J ends lost 10 bases and 4 bases, in that order; junction bases with no gene match: 8. The CDR3: CATAYGQGTGELFF. The CDR3 nucleotides are TGTGCCACCGCCTACGGACAGGGCACCGGGGAGCTGTTTTTT.

The V gene is TRBV29-1, the J gene TRBJ2-7, with 8 bases lining up with TRBD2. V gave up 4 bases and J gave up 7 bases; unmatched junction bases: 6. Germline CDR1 SQVTM, CDR2 ANQGSEA. The CDR3 extends over 12 amino acids. CDR3 sequence reads: CSVVAGGFEQYF. The CDR3 DNA follows: TGCAGCGTTGTGGCGGGAGGTTTTGAGCAGTACTTC.

The V gene is TRBV19, the J gene TRBJ2-7, with TRBD2 matching over 13 bases. The CDR3 is 15 residues long. Trimming removed 4 bases from V and 2 bases from J; junction bases left unmatched: 2. Looked up from germline, CDR1 is LNHDA and CDR2 is SQIVND (reference sequence). In nucleotides, the CDR3 is TGTGCCAGTAGTACCGGACTAGCGGGAGCCTACGAGCAGTACTTC. Its translation: CASSTGLAGAYEQYF.

This clone was observed a few times. J is TRBJ1-1 and V is TRBV19, with D uncertain. Germline V gives CDR1 LNHDA, CDR2 SQIVND (reference sequence). This CDR3 spans 14 amino acids. With 1 base removed from V and 4 bases from J, the gap between germline ends came to 10 bases. The CDR3 spells CASSIVGGSTEAFF. For the CDR3, the DNA is TGTGCCAGTAGTATAGTCGGTGGGAGCACTGAAGCTTTCTTT.

V usage is TRBV27 and J usage is TRBJ2-1; 7 positions match TRBD2. CDR3 length equals 15 residues. V shed 2 bases and J 3 bases; nucleotides not matched to a gene: 4. Per the germline V gene, CDR1 is MNHEY and CDR2 is SMNVEV (reference sequence). As DNA, the CDR3 is TGTGCCAGCAGTTTAAGTCGGGAGGTCTACAATGAGCAGTTCTTC. Translating gives CASSLSREVYNEQFF.

This chain uses TRBV30 with TRBJ2-2; tentative D call: TRBD1 (5 bases). The CDR3 covers 13 residues. Looked up from germline, CDR1 is GTSNPN and CDR2 is SVGIG (reference sequence). The V end was cut by 3 bases, the J end by 5 bases, with 10 bases between. In nucleotides, the CDR3 is TGTGCCTGGAGAGGGGCTGGGACCGGGGAGCTGTTTTTT. Its translation: CAWRGAGTGELFF.

Only a few counts were recorded for this clone. The V and J genes are TRBV4-1 and TRBJ2-7; TRBD2 is a possible D gene (5 bases). V lost 1 base, J lost 3 bases, and 19 bases lay in between. The CDR3 is 17 amino acids. Germline assignment: CDR1 MGHRA and CDR2 YSYEKL. CDR3 loop: CASSQVMASGRVYEQYF. CDR3 sequence (DNA): TGCGCCAGCAGCCAAGTTATGGCAAGTGGGAGAGTCTACGAGCAGTACTTC.

The chain uses TRBV19 and TRBJ1-1, with TRBD1 matching over 7 bases. The CDR3 extends over 17 amino acids. The germline gives CDR1 LNHDA, CDR2 SQIVND (reference sequence). After removal of 6 bases from V and 2 bases from J, the junction contained 15 bases not matched to a gene. CDR3 nucleotide sequence: TGTGCCAGTAGCTCGTGGGACAGAAAAGCTACCAACACTGAAGCTTTCTTT. Its translation is CASSSWDRKATNTEAFF.